This entry concerns a single TCR beta chain. This CDR3 is also generated by other DNA sequences in the sample. Between the trimmed V and J ends, which lost 2 bases and 2 bases, there was a span of 9 bases. In germline, CDR1 is LGHNT, CDR2 FRNRAP. The CDR3 covers 15 residues. The repertoire was sequenced with immunoSEQ multiplex PCR; TCRdb's copy has only in-frame clones and lacks some. The profile shows more than 75,000 clones, around 72% of them singletons. This record belongs to a study of radiotherapy plus CTLA-4 blockade in lung cancer. Study overall: Disease control was seen in roughly 30% of patients, objective responses in approximately 20%.

With ipilimumab providing CTLA-4 blockade, focal radiation was administered to patients who had chemo-refractory metastatic non-small-cell lung cancer. Material: peripheral blood, obtained from a patient treated with radiotherapy plus ipilimumab. The chain has TRBV12-5 and TRBJ2-2; D gene unclear. This TCR was recovered from a human donor with non-small cell lung cancer that progressed on radiotherapy plus ipilimumab. Here the CDR3 reads CASGLRAGNTGELFF. Written as DNA, the CDR3 is TGTGCTAGTGGTTTGAGGGCAGGAAACACCGGGGAGCTGTTTTTT. Supplemented by reference TRBV12-5 and TRBJ2-2, the full variable domain reads DARVTQTPRHKVTEMGQEVTMRCQPILGHNTVFWYRQTMMQGLELLAYFRNRAPLDDSGMPKDRFSAEMPDATLATLKIQPSEPRDSAVYFCASGLRAGNTGELFFGEGSRLTVL.